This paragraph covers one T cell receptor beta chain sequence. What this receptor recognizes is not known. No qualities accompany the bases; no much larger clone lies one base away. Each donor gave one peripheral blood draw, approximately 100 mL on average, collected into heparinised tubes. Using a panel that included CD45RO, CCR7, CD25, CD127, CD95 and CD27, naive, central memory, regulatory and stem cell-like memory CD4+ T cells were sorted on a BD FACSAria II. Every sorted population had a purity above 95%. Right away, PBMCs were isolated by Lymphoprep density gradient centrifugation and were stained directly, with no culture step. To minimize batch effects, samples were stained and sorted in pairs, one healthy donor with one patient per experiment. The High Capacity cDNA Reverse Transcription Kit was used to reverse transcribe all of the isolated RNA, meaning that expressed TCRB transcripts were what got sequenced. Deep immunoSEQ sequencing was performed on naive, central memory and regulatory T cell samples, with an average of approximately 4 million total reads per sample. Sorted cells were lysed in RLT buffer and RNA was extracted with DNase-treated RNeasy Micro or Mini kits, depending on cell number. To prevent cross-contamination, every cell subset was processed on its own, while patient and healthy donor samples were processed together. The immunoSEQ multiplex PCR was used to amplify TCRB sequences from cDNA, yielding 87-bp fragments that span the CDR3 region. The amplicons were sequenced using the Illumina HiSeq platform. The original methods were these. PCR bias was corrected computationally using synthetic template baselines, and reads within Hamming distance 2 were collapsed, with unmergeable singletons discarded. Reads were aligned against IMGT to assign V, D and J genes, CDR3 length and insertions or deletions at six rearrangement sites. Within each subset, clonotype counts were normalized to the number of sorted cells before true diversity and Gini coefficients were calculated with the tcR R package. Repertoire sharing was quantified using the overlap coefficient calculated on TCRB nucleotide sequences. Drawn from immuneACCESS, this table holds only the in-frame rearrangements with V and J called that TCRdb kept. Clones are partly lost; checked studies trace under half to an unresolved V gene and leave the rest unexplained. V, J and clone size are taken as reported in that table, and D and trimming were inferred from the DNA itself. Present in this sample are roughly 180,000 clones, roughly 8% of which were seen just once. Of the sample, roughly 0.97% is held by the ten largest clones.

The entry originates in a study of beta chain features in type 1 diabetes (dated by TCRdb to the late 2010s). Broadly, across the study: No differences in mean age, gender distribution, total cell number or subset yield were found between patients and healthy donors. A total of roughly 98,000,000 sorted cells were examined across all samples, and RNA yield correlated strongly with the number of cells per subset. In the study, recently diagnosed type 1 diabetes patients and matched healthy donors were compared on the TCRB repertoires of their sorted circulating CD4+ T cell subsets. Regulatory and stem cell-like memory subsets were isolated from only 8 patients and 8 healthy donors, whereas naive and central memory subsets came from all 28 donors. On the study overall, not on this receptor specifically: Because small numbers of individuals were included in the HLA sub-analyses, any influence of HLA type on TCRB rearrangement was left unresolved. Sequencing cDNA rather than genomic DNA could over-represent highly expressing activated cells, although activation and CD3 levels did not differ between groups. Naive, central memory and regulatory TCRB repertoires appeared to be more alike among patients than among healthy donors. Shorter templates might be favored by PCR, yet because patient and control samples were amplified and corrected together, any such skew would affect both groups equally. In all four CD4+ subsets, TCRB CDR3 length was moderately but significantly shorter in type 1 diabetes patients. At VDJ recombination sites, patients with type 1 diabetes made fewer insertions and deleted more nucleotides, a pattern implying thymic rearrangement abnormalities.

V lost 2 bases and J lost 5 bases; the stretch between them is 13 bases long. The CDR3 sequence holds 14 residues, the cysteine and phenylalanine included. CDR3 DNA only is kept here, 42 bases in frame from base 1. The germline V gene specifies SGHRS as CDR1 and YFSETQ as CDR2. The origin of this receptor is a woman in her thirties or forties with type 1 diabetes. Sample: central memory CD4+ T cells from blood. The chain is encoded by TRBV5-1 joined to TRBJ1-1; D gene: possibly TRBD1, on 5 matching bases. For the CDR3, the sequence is CASSLRQGGTEAFF. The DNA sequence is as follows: TGCGCCAGCAGCTTACGCCAGGGTGGAACTGAAGCTTTCTTT.